Each of the 26 T cell receptor beta chains below was sequenced from the same sample in a study of MAIT cells during Salmonella Paratyphi A infection. TCRdb re-derived calls from the 5' RACE reads in MiXCR, one entry per CDR3 protein. The profile covers approximately 640 distinct CDR3 sequences, with 36% appearing a single time and roughly three fifths taken by the ten largest. Time point meaning: healthy control first sampling. Flow cytometry identified and sorted MAIT cells as Valpha7.2+ CD161+ T cells. The sequenced material came from MAIT cells from blood. These receptors were collected from an adult in good health.

V usage is TRBV20-1 and J usage is TRBJ2-7; TRBD2 aligns across 10 bases. V trimming: 6 bases; J trimming: 6 bases; junction bases outside the gene matches: 11. This CDR3 has 14 amino acids. CDR1 is DFQATT and CDR2 is SNEGSKA in the germline V gene (reference sequence). CDR3 region: CSARTLAGEPEQYF. Written as DNA, the CDR3 is TGCAGTGCAAGGACCCTAGCGGGAGAACCCGAGCAGTACTTC.

This clonotype was picked up a small number of times. The CDR3 DNA reads as TGCAGTGCTAGACAGGCCCTTGAGTATCAGCCCCAGCATTTT. Its translation is CSARQALEYQPQHF. V gene TRBV20-1 combines with J gene TRBJ1-5; D call uncertain. Germline CDR1 is DFQATT and CDR2 is SNEGSKA (reference sequence). The length of the CDR3 is 14 residues. Trimming stripped 2 bases from V and 5 bases from J, with 13 bases between.

The chain employs TRBV6-5 and TRBJ2-7; 10 nucleotides match TRBD1. In germline, CDR1 is MNHEY, CDR2 SVGAGI. V lost 2 bases and J lost 2; bases outside the gene matches: 3. The CDR3 runs to 15 residues. The CDR3 bases are TGTGCCAGCAGTTACGGGACAGGGGTTACCTACGAGCAGTACTTC. Its protein is CASSYGTGVTYEQYF.

The rearrangement joins TRBV20-1 to TRBJ1-1, with D possibly being TRBD1 (6 bases). Germline-derived CDR1 and CDR2 are DFQATT and SNEGSKA (reference sequence). CDR3 length: 11 amino acids. The V and J ends lost 4 bases and 13 bases respectively, with 16 bases between them. The CDR3 is CSAKEQGRVFF. The CDR3 DNA follows: TGCAGTGCTAAGGAGCAGGGGCGAGTTTTCTTT.

This clonotype qualifies as large. V gene TRBV4-2 combines with J gene TRBJ1-4; D is perhaps TRBD1 (5 bases). Germline lookup yields CDR1 LGHNA and CDR2 YNFKEQ. The CDR3 is made up of 16 amino acids. The V and J ends lost 0 bases and 8 bases respectively, with 16 bases between them. DNA of the CDR3: TGTGCCAGCAGCCAAGATCTAGGGGACGGAAAAGAAAAACTGTTTTTT. Residues: CASSQDLGDGKEKLFF.

This clonotype is large. The genes are TRBV11-2 and TRBJ2-3; 10 bases are shared with TRBD1. The CDR3 is made up of 15 amino acids. CDR1 and CDR2 (germline): SGHAT, FQNNGV. The V gene end was trimmed by 5 bases and the J gene end by 4 bases; junction bases not matched to a gene: 6. This chain's CDR3 is CASSPGTGDADTQYF. In nucleotides, the CDR3 is TGTGCCAGCAGCCCTGGGACAGGGGACGCAGATACGCAGTATTTT.

This clonotype is judged large. The V and J genes are TRBV6-2 or TRBV6-3 and TRBJ2-6, with 8 bases matching TRBD1. The CDR3 has 17 amino acids. Germline V lookup: CDR1 MNHEY, CDR2 SVGEGT. V gave up 5 bases and J gave up 0 bases; unmatched junction bases: 6. Written as DNA, the CDR3 is TGTGCCAGCAGTACGACAGGGGACTTCTCTGGGGCCAACGTCCTGACTTTC. Translating it yields CASSTTGDFSGANVLTF.

This clonotype was counted a few times. The rearrangement uses TRBV15 and TRBJ1-1; D gene ambiguous. From germline, CDR1 is LNHNV and CDR2 YYDKDF (reference sequence). The CDR3 extends over 15 amino acids. V lost 0 bases, J lost 3 bases, and 11 bases lay in between. The CDR3 loop is CATSRDRGPDTEAFF. As DNA, the CDR3 is TGTGCCACCAGCAGAGATCGCGGGCCTGACACTGAAGCTTTCTTT.

By share of the sample, this clonotype is large. This sequence joins TRBV6-5 and TRBJ1-1, with no clear D. Germline-derived CDR1 and CDR2 are MNHEY and SVGAGI. CDR3 size: 13 residues. V lost 5 bases, J lost 1 base, and 8 bases lay in between. CDR3 amino acids: CASSPTENTEAFF. The CDR3 nucleotides read TGTGCCAGCAGTCCCACCGAGAACACTGAAGCTTTCTTT.

This clonotype was picked up a small number of times. At one boundary the junction diverges from the germline segment, which might be a read error. The rearrangement links TRBV29-1 to TRBJ2-5, with TRBD1 as a possible D gene (5 bases). The CDR3 is made up of 11 amino acids. Germline V CDR1 and CDR2: SQVTM, ANQGSEA. CDR3 in amino acids: CSGVGAESQYF. DNA for the CDR3: TGCAGCGGGGTAGGGGCTGAGAGCCAGTACTTC.

The chain employs TRBV29-1 and TRBJ2-7, with TRBD1 identical over 7 bases. V shed 7 bases and J 7 bases; nucleotides not matched to a gene: 13. Germline CDR1 reads SQVTM; CDR2 reads ANQGSEA. The CDR3 contains 13 residues. The CDR3 region has the DNA TGCAGCGCTGCCGACAGGGAGCCCTGTGAGCAGTACTTC. Amino acid sequence: CSAADREPCEQYF.

By sample fraction, this clonotype is medium-sized. The chain links TRBV6-4 to TRBJ2-2; the D gene is possibly TRBD2 (5 bases). CDR3 size: 16 residues. Germline assignment: CDR1 MRHNA and CDR2 SNTAGT. V was pared by 0 bases and J by 0 bases, with 8 bases between. For the CDR3, the DNA is TGTGCCAGCAGTGACTCGGTGGGAGCGAACACCGGGGAGCTGTTTTTT. Amino acids: CASSDSVGANTGELFF.

The gene calls are TRBV20-1 and TRBJ2-1; D unclear. Trimming cost V 3 bases and J 0 bases, with 9 bases left between them. This CDR3 has 14 residues. The V gene's germline CDR1 is DFQATT and CDR2 SNEGSKA (reference sequence). The CDR3 DNA sequence: TGCAGTGCTAGCGGTACGAGCTCCTACAATGAGCAGTTCTTC. Protein product: CSASGTSSYNEQFF.

Judged by abundance, this clonotype is large. The chain recombines TRBV20-1 with TRBJ1-1; TRBD1 aligns across 7 bases. V shed 3 bases, J shed 4 bases, and the junction held 5 bases outside the gene matches. Per germline, CDR1 DFQATT and CDR2 SNEGSKA (reference sequence). This CDR3 spans 13 amino acids. CDR3 sequence (DNA): TGCAGTGCTAGTAGGGGGCAGGTCACTGAAGCTTTCTTT. It specifies CSASRGQVTEAFF.

The gene calls are TRBV6-6 and TRBJ1-6; 7 bases align to TRBD1. The germline V gene encodes CDR1 MNHNY and CDR2 SVGAGI (reference sequence). The CDR3 loop spans 15 amino acids. V trimming: 8 bases; J trimming: 4 bases; junction bases outside the gene matches: 8. The CDR3 region has the DNA TGTGCCAGCCATACAGGGGTTCGGTATAATTCACCCCTCCACTTT. Its translation is CASHTGVRYNSPLHF.

This clonotype counts as medium-sized. This chain joins TRBV24-1 and TRBJ2-2, with TRBD1 matching over 11 bases. Trimming removed 3 bases from V and 3 bases from J; junction bases left unmatched: 2. This CDR3 comprises 16 residues. Per germline, CDR1 KGHDR and CDR2 SFDVKD. The CDR3 reads CATSDPGQGDTGELFF. CDR3 nucleotides: TGTGCCACCAGTGATCCGGGACAGGGGGACACCGGGGAGCTGTTTTTT.

This clonotype was detected a few times. The chain couples TRBV4-3 to TRBJ2-6; possibly TRBD1 for D (5 bases). The CDR3 sequence is 16 residues long. Per germline, CDR1 LGHNA and CDR2 YSLEER. Trimming took 2 bases from V and 2 from J, leaving 10 bases between them. CDR3 nucleotides: TGCGCCAGCAGCCAACATCAGGGAACTGGGGCCAACGTCCTGACTTTC. Protein sequence: CASSQHQGTGANVLTF.

This clonotype occurred a few times. Here the CDR3 DNA reads TGCGCCAGCAGCCAAGACGCTAGCGGGATCTACGAGCAGTACGTC. It encodes CASSQDASGIYEQYV. This chain links TRBV4-3 with TRBJ2-7; TRBD2 matches 9 bases. Germline V CDR1 and CDR2: LGHNA, YSLEER. V lost 0 bases, J lost 3 bases, and 3 bases stayed unmatched. The CDR3 covers 15 residues.

This clonotype rates as large. The chain couples TRBV29-1 to TRBJ2-1, with 10 bases lining up with TRBD1. Germline CDR1 and CDR2: SQVTM and ANQGSEA. The length of the CDR3 is 12 residues. J lost 10 bases, V lost 7 bases, and 7 bases had no gene match. DNA for the CDR3: TGCAGCGCCGGGACAGGGGAGACCGAGCAGTTCTTC. Translation: CSAGTGETEQFF.

This clonotype was counted only a few times. This chain's CDR3 is CSAHRGDTEAFF. The DNA of the CDR3 is TGCAGCGCTCACAGGGGTGACACTGAAGCTTTCTTT. V and J are TRBV29-1 and TRBJ1-1, with 7 positions matching TRBD1. CDR1 is SQVTM and CDR2 is ANQGSEA in the germline V gene. Losses at the gene ends were 7 bases for V and 3 bases for J; bases not matched to a gene: 5. This CDR3 contains 12 residues.

As regards this clonotype: This sequence may be a read error, since a much larger clone differs from it by one base. This chain joins TRBV12-3 or TRBV12-4 and TRBJ2-7; 8 bases align to TRBD1. V gave up 5 bases and J gave up 0 bases; unmatched junction bases: 3. This CDR3 comprises 14 residues. This chain's CDR3 is CASSRTGSSYEQYF. The CDR3 DNA sequence: TGTGCCAGCAGTCGGACAGGGAGCTCCTACGAGCAGTACTTC.

By share of the sample, this clonotype is large. The chain combines TRBV6-4 with TRBJ2-3; D perhaps matches TRBD2 (7 bases). Germline V gene data show CDR1 as MRHNA and CDR2 as SNTAGT. V was cut by 3 bases and J by 2 bases, with 9 bases left in between. This CDR3 region has 14 residues. The CDR3 nucleotides read TGTGCCAGCAGTGAGGGGGGGGCCACAGATACGCAGTATTTT. This encodes CASSEGGATDTQYF.

This chain uses TRBV20-1 with TRBJ2-5; 10 bases fit TRBD1. This CDR3 is built from 14 residues. Germline CDR1 and CDR2: DFQATT and SNEGSKA (reference sequence). V trimming: 4 bases; J trimming: 5 bases; junction bases outside the gene matches: 7. CDR3 in DNA: TGCAGTGCTAAAGGGACAGGGGATTGGGAGACCCAGTACTTC. Protein sequence: CSAKGTGDWETQYF.

This clonotype came up a few times. The V gene is TRBV6-2 or TRBV6-3, the J gene TRBJ2-1; 10 nucleotides align to TRBD1. Trimming at V came to 2 bases and at J to 3 bases, leaving 1 base not matched to a gene. Germline V lookup: CDR1 MNHEY, CDR2 SVGEGT. This CDR3 region has 15 residues. CDR3 amino acids: CASSYGTGDYNEQFF. As DNA, the CDR3 is TGTGCCAGCAGTTACGGGACAGGGGACTACAATGAGCAGTTCTTC.

This clonotype is termed medium-sized. V and J are TRBV20-1 and TRBJ2-7; D is possibly TRBD1 or TRBD2 (6 bases each). The V end was cut by 1 base, the J end by 0 bases, with 16 bases between. From germline, CDR1 is DFQATT and CDR2 SNEGSKA (reference sequence). The CDR3 spans 16 residues. CDR3 in DNA: TGCAGTGCTAGAGGGCTCGGGGGCGGGGACTCCTACGAGCAGTACTTC. Its protein product is CSARGLGGGDSYEQYF.

The chain couples TRBV20-1 to TRBJ1-1; D is uncertain. CDR1 DFQATT and CDR2 SNEGSKA come from the germline V gene (reference sequence). Between the trimmed V and J ends, which lost 0 bases and 1 base, there was a span of 9 bases. This CDR3 region has 14 residues. In nucleotides, the CDR3 is TGCAGTGCTAGAGATGGGGATAGGAACACTGAAGCTTTCTTT. This gives the protein CSARDGDRNTEAFF.